This record looks at one T cell receptor beta chain sequence and its context. The record originates from a study of blood T cell repertoires in COVID-19. Study background: Samples of COVID-19 (acute and convalescent) were obtained from the United States, Italy and Spain. T cells, B-cell-depleted T cells, or PBMCs supplied cDNA or gDNA.

Study processing details: Amplifying reference gene primers gave estimates of nucleated cell counts. Sequenced by immunoSEQ multiplex PCR; TCRdb stores in-frame clones only, minus some. The V and J calls and clone size were taken over from that table, and D and trimming were inferred from the DNA. The table lists some 220,000 clones, 75% to 85% of them singletons, with under 2.5% in the top ten. One Seattle source followed patients from active infection through their disease course. V lost 4 bases, J lost 0 bases, and 8 bases stayed unmatched. CDR1 and CDR2 from the germline V gene are SGHRS and YFSETQ. The CDR3 sequence is 19 residues long.

The receptor was isolated from a woman in her 70s with COVID-19, enrolled during active disease. The V call is TRBV5-1, the J call TRBJ2-4; TRBD2 matches at 15 bases. The sample consisted of peripheral blood. CDR3 nucleotide sequence: TGCGCCAGCAGCCAGGGACTAGCGGGGGGTACACTAGCCAAAAACATTCAGTACTTC. Translated, it gives CASSQGLAGGTLAKNIQYF.